One sample yielded the 8 T cell receptor beta chains listed below, sequenced in a study of blood T cells in healthy people across ages. A second about 6 to 12 cycle PCR used barcoded and J-beta primers. TCRdb used MiXCR to reprocess the 5' RACE reads, holding one entry per CDR3 protein. This table holds roughly 800,000 distinct CDR3 sequences, about 62% found once. Sequencing was performed on blood. These receptors were collected from a man aged 25 to 45 in good health.

This clonotype appeared a few times. The chain links TRBV7-2 to TRBJ2-7, with a tentative D call TRBD2 (7 bases). The germline V gene has CDR1 SGHTA and CDR2 FQGNSA. The CDR3 contains 14 residues. The V and J ends lost 5 bases and 1 base respectively, with 12 bases between them. CDR3: CASSRGAGSYEQYF. Here the CDR3 DNA reads TGTGCCAGCAGCCGGGGGGCCGGGTCCTACGAGCAGTACTTC.

The chain recombines TRBV7-9 with TRBJ2-7; no firm D call. Trimming stripped 6 bases from V and 6 bases from J, with 12 bases between. CDR3 length: 12 residues. CDR1 and CDR2 (germline): SEHNR, FQNEAQ (reference sequence). The CDR3: CASRRTNAEQYF. The CDR3 nucleotides are TGTGCCAGCAGACGAACAAATGCCGAGCAGTACTTC. The full variable domain, with the rest looked up from reference TRBV7-9 and TRBJ2-7, is DTGVSQNPRHKITKRGQNVTFRCDPISEHNRLYWYRQTLGQGPEFLTYFQNEAQLEKSRLLSDRFSAERPKGSFSTLEIQRTEQGDSAMYLCASRRTNAEQYFGPGTRLTVT.

This clonotype ranks as medium-sized. The genes are TRBV6-2 or TRBV6-3 and TRBJ2-5, with a weak D call TRBD1 (5 bases). The CDR3 has 16 amino acids. Germline CDR1 MNHEY, CDR2 SVGEGT. Trimming pared 2 bases from V and 0 bases from J, leaving 13 bases between. CDR3 sequence reads: CASSYGRGPYQETQYF. The CDR3 nucleotides read TGTGCCAGCAGTTACGGAAGGGGCCCCTACCAAGAGACCCAGTACTTC.

The chain's CDR3 is CASRTDSGPYEQYF. CDR3 coding DNA: TGTGCCAGCAGAACCGACAGTGGGCCCTACGAGCAGTACTTC. The chain combines TRBV7-9 with TRBJ2-7, with D tentatively TRBD1 (5 bases). Germline V gives CDR1 SEHNR, CDR2 FQNEAQ (reference sequence). V was cut by 6 bases and J by 2 bases, with 14 bases left in between. The CDR3 consists of 14 residues. Complete variable domain (other parts from reference TRBV7-9 and TRBJ2-7): DTGVSQNPRHKITKRGQNVTFRCDPISEHNRLYWYRQTLGQGPEFLTYFQNEAQLEKSRLLSDRFSAERPKGSFSTLEIQRTEQGDSAMYLCASRTDSGPYEQYFGPGTRLTVT.

The CDR3 protein is CASSGGDREYF. The CDR3 bases are TGTGCCAGCAGCGGGGGGGACCGGGAGTACTTC. J is TRBJ2-5 and V is TRBV7-8; 7 nucleotides line up with TRBD2. Germline V CDR1 and CDR2: SGHVS, FQNEAQ. V lost 5 bases and J lost 12; bases outside the gene matches: 6. The CDR3 is 11 residues long.

This clonotype has a count of ten or more. V usage is TRBV11-2 and J usage is TRBJ2-7; D might be TRBD2 (6 bases). Germline CDR1 is SGHAT and CDR2 is FQNNGV. Trimming shortened V by 5 bases and J by 3 bases, and 11 bases separated the two germline ends. The CDR3 is 13 residues long. The CDR3 DNA reads TGTGCCAGCAGCCCTCTGGGGGGCTACGAGCAGTACTTC. It is translated as CASSPLGGYEQYF.

This clonotype was detected once. The chain joins TRBV12-3 or TRBV12-4 to TRBJ2-3; D could derive from TRBD1 or TRBD2 (5 bases each). The V end lost 7 bases, the J end lost 1 base, and 15 bases lay between the germline ends. The length of the CDR3 is 15 residues. As DNA, the CDR3 is TGTGCCAGCACCCCTGACGGGGCCCGCACAGATACGCAGTATTTT. Its translation is CASTPDGARTDTQYF.

V and J are TRBV18 and TRBJ2-1, with a weak D call TRBD1 (6 bases). The end of the DNA is better explained by TRBJ2-7, so the J call may be wrong. CDR3 length equals 13 residues. Germline-derived CDR1 and CDR2 are KGHSH and LQKENI. CDR3 nucleotides: TGTGCCAGCTCGTCGGGGACAAACAATGAGCAGTACTTC. Translating it yields CASSSGTNNEQYF.